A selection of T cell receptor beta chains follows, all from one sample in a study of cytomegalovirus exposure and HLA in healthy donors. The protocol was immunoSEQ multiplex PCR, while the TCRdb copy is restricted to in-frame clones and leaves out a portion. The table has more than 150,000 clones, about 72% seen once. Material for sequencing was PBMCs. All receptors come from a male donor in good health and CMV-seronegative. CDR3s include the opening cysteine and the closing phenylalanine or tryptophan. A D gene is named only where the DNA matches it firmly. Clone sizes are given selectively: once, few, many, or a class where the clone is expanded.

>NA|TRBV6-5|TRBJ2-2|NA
CASSGGLVTGELFF
TGTGCCAGCAGTGGGGGACTTGTCACCGGGGAGCTGTTTTTT
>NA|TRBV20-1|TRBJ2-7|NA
CSANPGYEQYF
TGCAGTGCCAACCCCGGCTACGAGCAGTACTTC
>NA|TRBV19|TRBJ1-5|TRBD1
CASSISGQVGQPQHF
TGTGCCAGTAGTATCTCGGGACAGGTAGGTCAGCCCCAGCATTTT
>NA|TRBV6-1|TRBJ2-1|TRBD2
CASSAGGGAENEQFF
TGTGCCAGCAGTGCAGGCGGGGGGGCCGAAAATGAGCAGTTCTTC
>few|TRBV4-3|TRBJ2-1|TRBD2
CASSQDVAGGGEQFF
TGCGCCAGCAGCCAAGACGTAGCGGGAGGCGGTGAGCAGTTCTTC
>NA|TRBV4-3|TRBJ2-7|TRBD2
CASSQFTIPGLAGANEQYF
TGCGCCAGCAGCCAATTCACTATCCCGGGACTAGCGGGAGCGAACGAGCAGTACTTC
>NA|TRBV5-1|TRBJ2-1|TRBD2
CASSPGLADSSYNEQFF
TGCGCCAGCAGCCCGGGACTAGCGGATAGCTCCTACAATGAGCAGTTCTTC
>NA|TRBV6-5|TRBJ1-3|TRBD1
CASSSLGTAGNTIYF
TGTGCCAGCAGTTCCTTGGGGACAGCTGGAAACACCATATATTTT
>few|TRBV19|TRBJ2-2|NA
CASSIGLAGTGELFF
TGTGCCAGTAGTATAGGGCTAGCTGGCACCGGGGAGCTGTTTTTT
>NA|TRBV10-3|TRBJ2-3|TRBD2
CAISAGSTRGGLTDTQYF
TGTGCCATCAGTGCGGGTAGTACGCGGGGGGGCCTCACAGATACGCAGTATTTT
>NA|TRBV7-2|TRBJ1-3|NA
CASSRSGNTIYF
TGTGCCAGCAGCCGCTCTGGAAACACCATATATTTT
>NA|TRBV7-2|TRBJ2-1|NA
CASMRAVLGRSYNEQFF
TGTGCCAGCATGCGGGCGGTTCTAGGTAGATCCTACAATGAGCAGTTCTTC
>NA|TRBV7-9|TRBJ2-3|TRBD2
CASSPTSQPDTQYF
TGTGCCAGCAGCCCGACTAGCCAGCCAGATACGCAGTATTTT
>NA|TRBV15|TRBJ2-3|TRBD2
CATSRGPSGSGTDTQYF
TGTGCCACCAGCAGGGGCCCCAGCGGGAGTGGAACAGATACGCAGTATTTT
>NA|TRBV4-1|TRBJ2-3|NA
CASSQAGFDTQYF
TGCGCCAGCAGCCAAGCGGGATTTGATACGCAGTATTTT
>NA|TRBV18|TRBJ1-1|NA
CASSPAGNLNTEAFF
TGTGCCAGCTCACCGGCAGGGAATCTGAACACTGAAGCTTTCTTT
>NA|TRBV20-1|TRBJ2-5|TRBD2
CSARLAETQYF
TGCAGTGCCCGACTAGCTGAGACCCAGTACTTC
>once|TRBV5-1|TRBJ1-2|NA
CASSLTGGRGVGRPYGYTF
TGCGCCAGCAGCTTGACGGGCGGCAGGGGAGTGGGGCGGCCCTATGGCTACACCTTC
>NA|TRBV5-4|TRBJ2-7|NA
CASSLDTGSEQYF
TGTGCCAGCAGCTTGGATACGGGATCCGAGCAGTACTTC
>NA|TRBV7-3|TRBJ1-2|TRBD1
CASSPTTGGSGYTF
TGTGCCAGCAGCCCTACGACAGGGGGGTCTGGCTACACCTTC
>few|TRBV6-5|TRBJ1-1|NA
CASRGGTGYRAEAFF
TGTGCCAGCAGAGGCGGTACAGGGTACCGGGCTGAAGCTTTCTTT
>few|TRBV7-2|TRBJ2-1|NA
CASSRPGGEQFF
TGTGCCAGCAGCAGACCCGGCGGTGAGCAGTTCTTC
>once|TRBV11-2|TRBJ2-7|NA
CASSPGESPSYEQYF
TGTGCCAGCAGCCCGGGGGAGTCCCCCTCCTACGAGCAGTACTTC
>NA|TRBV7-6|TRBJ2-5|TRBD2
CASSLGTSQETQYF
TGTGCCAGCAGCTTAGGGACTAGCCAAGAGACCCAGTACTTC
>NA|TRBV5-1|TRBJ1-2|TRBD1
CASSPGGAGYGYTF
TGCGCCAGCAGCCCAGGGGGCGCGGGGTATGGCTACACCTTC
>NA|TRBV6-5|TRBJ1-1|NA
CASSYSGATYTEAFF
TGTGCCAGCAGTTACTCGGGGGCTACTTACACTGAAGCTTTCTTT
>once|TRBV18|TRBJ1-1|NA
CASSPSEGTEAFF
TGTGCCAGCTCACCCTCGGAGGGCACTGAAGCTTTCTTT
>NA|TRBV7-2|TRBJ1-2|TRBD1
CASSYEDRVGGYTF
TGTGCCAGCAGCTATGAGGACAGGGTAGGAGGCTACACCTTC
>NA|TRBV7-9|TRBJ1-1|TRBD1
CASSLQTGKATEAFF
TGTGCCAGCAGCTTACAGACAGGGAAGGCGACTGAAGCTTTCTTT
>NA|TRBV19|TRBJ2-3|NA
CASSPRLGDTQYF
TGTGCCAGTAGTCCCAGGCTCGGAGATACGCAGTATTTT
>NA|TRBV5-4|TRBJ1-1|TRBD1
CASSLGQVNTEAFF
TGTGCCAGCAGCTTAGGACAGGTTAACACTGAAGCTTTCTTT
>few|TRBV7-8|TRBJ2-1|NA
CASSLGGASSYNEQFF
TGTGCCAGCAGCTTAGGTGGAGCGAGCTCCTACAATGAGCAGTTCTTC
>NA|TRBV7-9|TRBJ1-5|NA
CASSLAGGGANQPQHF
TGTGCCAGCAGCTTAGCGGGAGGTGGTGCAAATCAGCCCCAGCATTTT
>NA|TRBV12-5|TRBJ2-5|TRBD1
CASGPGTGGSETQYF
TGTGCTAGTGGTCCGGGGACAGGGGGCAGTGAGACCCAGTACTTC
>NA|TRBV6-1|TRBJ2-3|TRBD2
CASSGLAGGLTDTQYF
TGTGCCAGCAGTGGGCTAGCGGGGGGACTCACAGATACGCAGTATTTT
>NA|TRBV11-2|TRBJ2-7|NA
CASRPLAGFYEQYF
TGTGCCAGCAGGCCCCTTGCGGGATTTTACGAGCAGTACTTC
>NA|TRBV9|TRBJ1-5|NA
CASSAAGVSNQPQHF
TGTGCCAGCAGCGCCGCGGGGGTTAGCAATCAGCCCCAGCATTTT
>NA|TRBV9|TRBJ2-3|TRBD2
CASSLGTSGTDTQYF
TGTGCCAGCAGCCTCGGGACTAGCGGCACAGATACGCAGTATTTT
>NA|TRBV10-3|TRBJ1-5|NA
CAAGVDNQPQHF
TGTGCCGCCGGGGTGGACAATCAGCCCCAGCATTTT
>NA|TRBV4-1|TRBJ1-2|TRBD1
CASSLQRTGPYGYTF
TGCGCCAGCAGCCTACAACGGACAGGACCCTATGGCTACACCTTC
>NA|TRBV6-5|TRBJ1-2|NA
CASSYGQNYGYTF
TGTGCCAGCAGTTACGGGCAGAACTATGGCTACACCTTC
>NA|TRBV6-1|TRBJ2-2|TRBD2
CASSEIAGGPGELFF
TGTGCCAGCAGTGAAATAGCGGGAGGGCCCGGGGAGCTGTTTTTT
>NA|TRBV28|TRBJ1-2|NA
CASSLGGEYGYTF
TGTGCCAGCAGTTTAGGCGGGGAGTATGGCTACACCTTC
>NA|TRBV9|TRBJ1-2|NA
CASSGGGQLRGYTF
TGTGCCAGCAGCGGCGGGGGGCAGTTACGTGGCTACACCTTC
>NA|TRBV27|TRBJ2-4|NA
CASSLLIQYF
TGTGCCAGCAGTTTACTCATTCAGTACTTC
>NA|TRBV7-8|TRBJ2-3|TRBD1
CASSSGTGAPTQYF
TGTGCCAGCAGCTCCGGGACAGGGGCTCCTACGCAGTATTTT